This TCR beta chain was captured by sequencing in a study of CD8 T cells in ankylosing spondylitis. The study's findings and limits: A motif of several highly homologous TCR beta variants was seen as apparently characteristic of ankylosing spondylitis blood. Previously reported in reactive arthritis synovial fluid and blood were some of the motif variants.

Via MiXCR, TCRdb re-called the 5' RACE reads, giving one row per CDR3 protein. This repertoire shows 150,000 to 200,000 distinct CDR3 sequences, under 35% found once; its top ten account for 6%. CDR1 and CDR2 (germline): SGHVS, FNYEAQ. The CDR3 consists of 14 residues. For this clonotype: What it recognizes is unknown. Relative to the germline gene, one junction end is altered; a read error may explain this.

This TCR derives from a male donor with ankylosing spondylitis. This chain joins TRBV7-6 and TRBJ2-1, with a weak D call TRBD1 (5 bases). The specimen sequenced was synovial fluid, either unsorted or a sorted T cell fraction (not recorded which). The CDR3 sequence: CASRVGPSYNGQFF. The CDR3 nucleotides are TGTGCCAGCAGAGTGGGGCCCTCCTACAATGGGCAGTTCTTC.